The source of this T cell receptor (beta chain) is a study of patients and donors after allogeneic stem cell transplantation. The CDR3 has 11 amino acids. V shed 0 bases and J shed 10 bases, with 6 bases lying between them. In germline, CDR1 is ENHRY, CDR2 SYGVKD. TCRdb called the RT-PCR reads again in MiXCR, with one record for every CDR3 protein. The sample carries some 960,000 distinct CDR3 sequences, over 15% recorded once. This clonotype was observed many times. The source is a human donor who was either an allogeneic HSCT recipient or a stem cell or donor lymphocyte infusion donor (not recorded which). It is not recorded whose cells these are; they may come from a transplant donor. The sequencing sample was made of blood, either unsorted or a sorted T cell fraction (not recorded which). The J gene is TRBJ1-1, the V gene TRBV10-3; no firm D call. The chain's CDR3 is CAISESWGAFF. In DNA form, the CDR3 reads TGTGCCATCAGTGAGTCTTGGGGAGCTTTCTTT.